Described below is a single T cell receptor (beta chain) sequence and its context. One end of the junction is discordant with germline, which a read error may explain. The data belong to a study of cytomegalovirus exposure and HLA in healthy donors. The CDR3 consists of 12 residues. Looked up from germline, CDR1 is LGHNA and CDR2 is YNFKEQ. Both 60 Vbeta primers and 13 Jbeta primers went into the PCR. TCRdb keeps only in-frame clones here, not all; method: immunoSEQ multiplex PCR. The sample holds 80,000 to 90,000 clones, roughly 81% seen once. Sample: PBMCs. The receptor comes from a woman aged 30 to 39 in good health and CMV-seronegative. The chain couples TRBV4-2 to TRBJ1-1, with D maybe TRBD1 (6 bases). CDR3 coding DNA: TGTGCCAGCAGCCCCAGACTGGACAGTCTGGTCTTT. Translation gives CASSPRLDSLVF.